One and the same sample provided the 32 T cell receptor beta chains below, sequenced in a study of T cell responses to AZD1222 COVID-19 vaccine. The table came from immunoSEQ multiplex PCR; TCRdb's copy has only in-frame clones and leaves some out. The sample has 100,000 to 130,000 clones, around nine tenths seen once. Material: peripheral blood, obtained on day 0 of AZD1222 vaccination. Receptor source: an adult in good health.

The chain links TRBV6-2 or TRBV6-3 to TRBJ2-3, with TRBD2 matching 7 bases. J lost 0 bases, V lost 2 bases, and 5 bases had no gene match. The CDR3 runs to 16 residues. Germline loops: CDR1 MNHEY, CDR2 SVGEGT. For the CDR3, the DNA is TGTGCCAGCAGTTACAACGGGCGGGGGAGCACAGATACGCAGTATTTT. Residues: CASSYNGRGSTDTQYF.

The chain uses TRBV28 and TRBJ1-2, with a possible D match to TRBD1 (5 bases). Trimming took off 8 bases at V and 0 bases at J, with 13 bases between the two ends. This CDR3 region has 14 residues. Germline loops: CDR1 MDHEN, CDR2 SYDVKM. CDR3 nucleotides: TGTGCCAGCCTGGGGCGACTGACTAACTATGGCTACACCTTC. This gives the protein CASLGRLTNYGYTF.

V usage is TRBV10-2 and J usage is TRBJ2-1, with D tentatively TRBD2 (5 bases). V lost 8 bases and J lost 9, with 17 bases in between. Germline V gene sequence: CDR1 WSHSY, CDR2 SAAADI. The CDR3 is 13 amino acids. The CDR3 sequence: CASRARGNGEQFF. The CDR3 bases are TGCGCCAGCCGTGCACGGGGTAACGGTGAGCAGTTCTTC.

CDR3 residues: CASSLAISGGRGTEAFF. The CDR3 DNA follows: TGTGCCAGCAGCTTAGCTATATCCGGGGGAAGGGGCACTGAAGCTTTCTTT. The rearrangement links TRBV7-2 to TRBJ1-1; TRBD1 might be the D (5 bases). Per germline, CDR1 SGHTA and CDR2 FQGNSA. This CDR3 comprises 17 residues. V lost 0 bases, J lost 4 bases, and 18 bases lay in between.

This clone was seen once. The J gene is TRBJ2-1, the V gene TRBV19, with D maybe TRBD1 (5 bases). Germline V gene lookup returns CDR1 LNHDA and CDR2 SQIVND (reference sequence). This CDR3 has 15 amino acids. V was clipped by 9 bases and J by 7 bases, with 22 bases between them. This CDR3 reads CASLKPEQGRNEQFF. In DNA, the CDR3 is TGTGCCAGCCTCAAACCGGAGCAGGGCAGGAATGAGCAGTTCTTC.

V usage is TRBV7-8 and J usage is TRBJ1-2, with D unresolved. Germline CDR1 is SGHVS and CDR2 is FQNEAQ. The CDR3 loop spans 17 amino acids. Trimming removed 4 bases at V and 2 bases at J, with 20 bases between. The CDR3 nucleotides are TGTGCCAGCAGCTCCGAAAGAAGAACACTCTTCAACTATGGCTACACCTTC. Protein sequence: CASSSERRTLFNYGYTF.

The chain employs TRBV27 and TRBJ1-2; 9 bases match TRBD1. CDR1 and CDR2 from the germline V gene are MNHEY and SMNVEV (reference sequence). Unmatched junction bases numbered 3, after V lost 6 bases and J lost 4 bases. CDR3 length equals 13 residues. The CDR3 sequence is CASSRDRVYGYTF. CDR3 sequence (DNA): TGTGCCAGCAGCCGGGACAGGGTCTATGGCTACACCTTC.

The chain employs TRBV24-1 and TRBJ1-6; D might be TRBD1 (5 bases). The length of the CDR3 is 19 residues. Deletions cut 3 bases from V and 7 bases from J, with 24 bases between. Per the germline V gene, CDR1 is KGHDR and CDR2 is SFDVKD. The CDR3 protein is CATSDEIAKQAGGNSPLHF. Written as DNA, the CDR3 is TGTGCCACCAGTGATGAGATAGCCAAACAGGCGGGTGGAAATTCACCCCTCCACTTT.

The J gene is TRBJ2-7, the V gene TRBV11-2, with D perhaps TRBD2 (6 bases). The CDR3 spans 14 residues. Germline CDR1 reads SGHAT; CDR2 reads FQNNGV. With 5 bases removed from V and 2 bases from J, the gap between germline ends came to 13 bases. The CDR3 DNA follows: TGTGCCAGCAGCCCCGGTGGGGGGACCTACGAGCAGTACTTC. It yields the protein CASSPGGGTYEQYF.

The chain employs TRBV7-9 and TRBJ1-1; possible D gene TRBD1, 5 bases. Trimming cost V 1 base and J 2 bases, with 11 bases left between them. The CDR3 is 15 amino acids. Germline V CDR1 and CDR2: SEHNR, FQNEAQ (reference sequence). The CDR3 DNA follows: TGTGCCAGCAGCTTAGAAACAGGCGTTAACACTGAAGCTTTCTTT. Protein sequence: CASSLETGVNTEAFF.

CDR3 residues: CASSTIGTSGNTIYF. The CDR3 region has the DNA TGTGCCAGCAGTACGATCGGGACATCTGGAAACACCATATATTTT. The genes are TRBV28 and TRBJ1-3, with TRBD1 as a possible D gene (6 bases). The CDR3 has 15 amino acids. Trimming took off 5 bases at V and 1 base at J, with 12 bases between the two ends. CDR1 is MDHEN and CDR2 is SYDVKM in the germline V gene.

This clone was seen only once. J is TRBJ1-4 and V is TRBV10-1; 7 positions agree with TRBD1. V lost 8 bases and J lost 0; bases outside the gene matches: 0. This CDR3 has 13 residues. From germline, CDR1 is WNHNN and CDR2 SYGVQD (reference sequence). The CDR3: CASQGATNEKLFF. The CDR3 nucleotides are TGCGCCAGCCAGGGGGCAACTAATGAAAAACTGTTTTTT.

V and J are TRBV10-3 and TRBJ1-1, with D possibly matching TRBD1 (6 bases). This CDR3 contains 14 residues. The germline CDR1 and CDR2 sequences are ENHRY and SYGVKD. Deletions cut 2 bases from V and 3 bases from J, with 10 bases between. CDR3 DNA sequence: TGTGCCATCAGTGAGCGACAGGTCGACACTGAAGCTTTCTTT. It yields the protein CAISERQVDTEAFF.

The chain joins TRBV6-5 to TRBJ2-7; tentative D call: TRBD1 (7 bases). Trimming cost V 2 bases and J 0 bases, with 11 bases left between them. Germline CDR1 is MNHEY and CDR2 is SVGAGI. The CDR3 consists of 15 residues. This CDR3 is CASSYGRGASYEQYF. CDR3 DNA sequence: TGTGCCAGCAGTTACGGCAGGGGGGCCTCCTACGAGCAGTACTTC.

The chain uses TRBV5-1 and TRBJ2-3; TRBD1 matches 7 bases. Germline V gives CDR1 SGHRS, CDR2 YFSETQ. The V segment lost 2 bases and the J segment 2 bases; nucleotides outside the gene matches: 5. The CDR3 has 15 residues. The CDR3 region is CASSFKGALTDTQYF. The CDR3 region has the DNA TGCGCCAGCAGCTTTAAGGGGGCCCTCACAGATACGCAGTATTTT. The entire variable domain, with the rest obtained from reference TRBV5-1 and TRBJ2-3, is as follows: KAGVTQTPRYLIKTRGQQVTLSCSPISGHRSVSWYQQTPGQGLQFLFEYFSETQRNKGNFPGRFSGRQFSNSRSEMNVSTLELGDSALYLCASSFKGALTDTQYFGPGTRLTVL.

J is TRBJ1-2 and V is TRBV6-5; 9 bases fit TRBD1. The V gene's germline CDR1 is MNHEY and CDR2 SVGAGI. Unmatched junction bases numbered 2, after V lost 8 bases and J lost 4 bases. The CDR3 is 12 residues long. Here the CDR3 DNA reads TGTGCCAGCGGGACAGGGTTCTATGGCTACACCTTC. Translating gives CASGTGFYGYTF.

The gene calls are TRBV19 and TRBJ1-5, with 7 bases fitting TRBD1. The CDR3 loop spans 16 amino acids. The germline gives CDR1 LNHDA, CDR2 SQIVND (reference sequence). The trim removed 3 bases at V and 0 bases at J, leaving 5 bases unmatched. CDR3 protein: CASSMNRGYSNQPQHF. The CDR3 nucleotides read TGTGCCAGTAGTATGAACAGGGGATATAGCAATCAGCCCCAGCATTTT.

This sequence joins TRBV5-4 and TRBJ2-7; 7 nucleotides match TRBD1. There are 15 residues in the CDR3. The germline gives CDR1 SGHNT, CDR2 YYREEE (reference sequence). The V segment lost 4 bases and the J segment 1 base; nucleotides outside the gene matches: 8. The CDR3 loop is CASSRTGVESYEQYF. CDR3 bases: TGTGCCAGCAGCCGTACAGGGGTAGAGTCCTACGAGCAGTACTTC.

The genes are TRBV3-1 (or the pseudogene TRBV3-2) and TRBJ2-7, with 7 bases fitting TRBD1. Per germline, CDR1 LGHDT and CDR2 YNNKEL (reference sequence). J lost 3 bases, V lost 4 bases, and 9 bases had no gene match. CDR3 length: 15 amino acids. CDR3 in amino acids: CASSLGTAKHYEQYF. In DNA form, the CDR3 reads TGTGCCAGCAGCCTCGGGACAGCGAAACACTACGAGCAGTACTTC.

V usage is TRBV27 and J usage is TRBJ2-7; no clear D gene. Germline V gene lookup returns CDR1 MNHEY and CDR2 SMNVEV (reference sequence). This CDR3 contains 13 residues. Trimming left V 2 bases short and J 5 bases short, with 10 bases between. Written as DNA, the CDR3 is TGTGCCAGCAGTTTACTGGTCACCCACGAGCAGTACTTC. The encoded protein is CASSLLVTHEQYF.

The chain recombines TRBV4-2 with TRBJ1-5; tentatively, D is TRBD1 (5 bases). CDR1 is LGHNA, CDR2 YNFKEQ, per germline. This CDR3 spans 16 amino acids. With 0 bases removed from V and 7 bases from J, the gap between germline ends came to 16 bases. The CDR3 protein is CASSQEGGNPRQPQHF. The CDR3 coding sequence is TGTGCCAGCAGCCAAGAGGGGGGGAACCCCCGGCAGCCCCAGCATTTT.

This chain links TRBV7-3 with TRBJ2-3; D is undetermined. The V end was cut by 1 base, the J end by 5 bases, with 7 bases between. CDR3 size: 13 residues. CDR1 and CDR2 (germline): SGHTA, FQGTGA. The CDR3 loop is CASSLIAGDTQYF. CDR3 coding DNA: TGTGCCAGCAGCTTAATTGCCGGAGATACGCAGTATTTT.

J is TRBJ1-4 and V is TRBV3-1 (or the pseudogene TRBV3-2); D uncertain. The CDR3 loop spans 12 amino acids. V lost 2 bases and J 8 bases, leaving 6 bases between the germline ends. CDR1 is LGHDT, CDR2 YNNKEL, per germline (reference sequence). Here the CDR3 reads CASSQTREKLFF. CDR3 DNA sequence: TGTGCCAGCAGCCAAACGAGGGAAAAACTGTTTTTT.

V usage is TRBV5-1 and J usage is TRBJ2-2, with a weak D call TRBD1 (6 bases). Germline CDR1 SGHRS, CDR2 YFSETQ. Trimming pared 1 base from V and 6 bases from J, leaving 7 bases between. The CDR3 has 13 residues. The CDR3 region has the DNA TGCGCCAGCAGCTTGACAGGGCCCGGGGAGCTGTTTTTT. Translated, it gives CASSLTGPGELFF.

The genes are TRBV23-1 and TRBJ1-5; TRBD1 agrees at 11 bases. TRBV23-1 is known as an ORF, though its function is uncertain. V was pared by 8 bases and J by 1 base, with 7 bases of the junction left unmatched. This CDR3 region has 16 residues. The DNA for the CDR3 is TGCGCCAGCCACGGACAGGGGGCGGGAAGCAATCAGCCCCAGCATTTT. Protein product: CASHGQGAGSNQPQHF.

V usage is TRBV10-2 and J usage is TRBJ1-1; D uncertain. The germline V gene encodes CDR1 WSHSY and CDR2 SAAADI. The V and J ends lost 3 bases and 6 bases respectively, with 17 bases between them. The CDR3 is made up of 15 amino acids. CDR3 DNA: TGCGCCAGCAGTGAAACAAGCGGAGGGTACGCTGAAGCTTTCTTT. Its protein product is CASSETSGGYAEAFF.

The chain carries TRBV3-1 (or the pseudogene TRBV3-2) and TRBJ2-7; D gene uncertain. Looked up from germline, CDR1 is LGHDT and CDR2 is YNNKEL (reference sequence). The germline V and J ends were trimmed by 3 bases and 3 bases, with 6 bases remaining between them. The CDR3 is made up of 12 amino acids. The CDR3 here is CASSQDLYEQYF. The CDR3, as DNA: TGTGCCAGCAGCCAGGACCTCTACGAGCAGTACTTC.

J is TRBJ1-4 and V is TRBV5-1, with D hard to call. The V gene's germline CDR1 is SGHRS and CDR2 YFSETQ. Trimming pared 4 bases from V and 2 bases from J, leaving 12 bases between. This CDR3 is built from 15 residues. CDR3 coding DNA: TGCGCCAGCAGCGCGACCCAGATTACTAATGAAAAACTGTTTTTT. Encoded protein: CASSATQITNEKLFF.

J is TRBJ2-7 and V is TRBV5-1; the D is unclear. Germline loops: CDR1 SGHRS, CDR2 YFSETQ. This CDR3 comprises 13 residues. Trimming left V 1 base short and J 5 bases short, with 10 bases between. CDR3 coding DNA: TGCGCCAGCAGCTTGCAGGCCGAGGACGAGCAGTACTTC. This gives the protein CASSLQAEDEQYF.

The gene calls are TRBV6-5 and TRBJ1-1; the match to TRBD1 covers 10 bases. V was pared by 5 bases and J by 4 bases, with 7 bases of the junction left unmatched. Germline-derived CDR1 and CDR2 are MNHEY and SVGAGI. This CDR3 contains 15 residues. This CDR3 reads CASSLGDRGSTEAFF. CDR3 coding DNA: TGTGCCAGCAGTCTAGGGGACAGGGGATCCACTGAAGCTTTCTTT.

V and J are TRBV2 and TRBJ1-5; D may be TRBD1 (6 bases). The CDR3 totals 14 residues. Germline CDR1 and CDR2: SNHLY and FYNNEI. V was pared by 6 bases and J by 5 bases, with 14 bases between. CDR3 sequence reads: CASRGGLGHQPQHF. CDR3 nucleotide sequence: TGTGCCAGCAGGGGGGGGCTTGGGCATCAGCCCCAGCATTTT.

The J gene is TRBJ1-1, the V gene TRBV7-3, with unresolved D. Trimming cost V 5 bases and J 3 bases, with 10 bases left between them. Germline V lookup: CDR1 SGHTA, CDR2 FQGTGA. The CDR3 is 13 residues long. The CDR3 DNA follows: TGTGCCAGCAGCCGTACAGCCGACACTGAAGCTTTCTTT. It is translated as CASSRTADTEAFF.